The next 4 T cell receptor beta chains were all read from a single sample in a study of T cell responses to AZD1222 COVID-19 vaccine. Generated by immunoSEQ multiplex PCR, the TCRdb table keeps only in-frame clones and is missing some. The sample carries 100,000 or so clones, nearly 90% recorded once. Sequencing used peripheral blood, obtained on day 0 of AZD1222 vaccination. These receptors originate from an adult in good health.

The CDR3 sequence is CASGLSGANVLTF. DNA for the CDR3: TGTGCCAGCGGGCTCTCTGGGGCCAACGTCCTGACTTTC. The chain has TRBV7-3 and TRBJ2-6, with D unclear. The CDR3 covers 13 residues. Germline CDR1 is SGHTA and CDR2 is FQGTGA. V lost 8 bases and J 0 bases, leaving 5 bases between the germline ends.

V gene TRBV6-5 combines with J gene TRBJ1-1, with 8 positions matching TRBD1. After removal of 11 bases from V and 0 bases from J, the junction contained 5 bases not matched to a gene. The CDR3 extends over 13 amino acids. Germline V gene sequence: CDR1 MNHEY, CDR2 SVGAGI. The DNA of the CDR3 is TGTGCCGTCGCACAGGGGGTGAACACTGAAGCTTTCTTT. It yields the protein CAVAQGVNTEAFF.

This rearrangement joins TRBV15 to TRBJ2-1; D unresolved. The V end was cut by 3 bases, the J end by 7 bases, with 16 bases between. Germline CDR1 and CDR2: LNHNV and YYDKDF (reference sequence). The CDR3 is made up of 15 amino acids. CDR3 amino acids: CATSSNPVGRNEQFF. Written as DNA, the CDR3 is TGTGCCACCAGCAGTAACCCCGTAGGACGGAATGAGCAGTTCTTC. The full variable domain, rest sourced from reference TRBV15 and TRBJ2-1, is DAMVIQNPRYQVTQFGKPVTLSCSQTLNHNVMYWYQQKSSQAPKLLFHYYDKDFNNEADTPDNFQSRRPNTSFCFLDIRSPGLGDTAMYLCATSSNPVGRNEQFFGPGTRLTVL.

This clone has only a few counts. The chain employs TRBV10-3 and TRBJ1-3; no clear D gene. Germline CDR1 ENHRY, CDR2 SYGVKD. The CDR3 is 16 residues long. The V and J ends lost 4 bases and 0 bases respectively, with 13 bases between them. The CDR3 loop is CAISGGLVSSGNTIYF. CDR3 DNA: TGTGCCATCAGTGGTGGACTGGTCAGCTCTGGAAACACCATATATTTT.